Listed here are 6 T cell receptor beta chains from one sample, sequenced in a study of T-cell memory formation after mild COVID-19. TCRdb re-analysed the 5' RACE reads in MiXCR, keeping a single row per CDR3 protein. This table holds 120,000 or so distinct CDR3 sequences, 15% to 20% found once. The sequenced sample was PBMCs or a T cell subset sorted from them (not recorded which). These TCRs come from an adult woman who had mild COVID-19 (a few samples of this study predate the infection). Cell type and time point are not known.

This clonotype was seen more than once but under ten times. The CDR3, as DNA: TGTGCCAGCAGTCCTGCCCAGGCGGCCAATGAGCAGTTCTTC. It specifies CASSPAQAANEQFF. V usage is TRBV6-5 and J usage is TRBJ2-1; D unresolved. Trimming took off 5 bases at V and 6 bases at J, with 14 bases between the two ends. The CDR3 sequence is 14 residues long. Germline V gene sequence: CDR1 MNHEY, CDR2 SVGAGI.

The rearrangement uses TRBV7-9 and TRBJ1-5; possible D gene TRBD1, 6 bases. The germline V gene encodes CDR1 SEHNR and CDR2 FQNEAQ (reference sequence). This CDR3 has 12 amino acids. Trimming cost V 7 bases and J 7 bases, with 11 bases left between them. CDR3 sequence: CASTRGTQPQHF. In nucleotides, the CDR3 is TGTGCCAGCACCAGGGGTACCCAGCCCCAGCATTTT.

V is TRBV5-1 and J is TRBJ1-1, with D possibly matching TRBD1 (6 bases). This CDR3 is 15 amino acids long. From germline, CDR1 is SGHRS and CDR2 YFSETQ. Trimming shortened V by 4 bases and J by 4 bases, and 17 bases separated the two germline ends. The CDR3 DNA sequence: TGCGCCAGCAGCCCAGGGGCGGGGGGGAGCACTGAAGCTTTCTTT. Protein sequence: CASSPGAGGSTEAFF.

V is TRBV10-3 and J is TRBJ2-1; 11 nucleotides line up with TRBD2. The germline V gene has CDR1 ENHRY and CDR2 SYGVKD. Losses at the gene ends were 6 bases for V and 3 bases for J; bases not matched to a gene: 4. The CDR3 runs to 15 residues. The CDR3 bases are TGTGCCATCAGCTCCGGGACTAGCGGCTACAATGAGCAGTTCTTC. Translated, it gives CAISSGTSGYNEQFF.

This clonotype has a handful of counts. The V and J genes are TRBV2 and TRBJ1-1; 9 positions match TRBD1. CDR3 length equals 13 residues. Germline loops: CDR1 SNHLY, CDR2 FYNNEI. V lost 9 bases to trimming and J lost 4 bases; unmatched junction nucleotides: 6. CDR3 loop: CARPGQGGTEAFF. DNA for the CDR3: TGTGCCAGGCCGGGACAGGGAGGCACTGAAGCTTTCTTT. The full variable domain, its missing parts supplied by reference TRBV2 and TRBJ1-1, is EPEVTQTPSHQVTQMGQEVILRCVPISNHLYFYWYRQILGQKVEFLVSFYNNEISEKSEIFDDQFSVERPDGSNFTLKIRSTKLEDSAMYFCARPGQGGTEAFFGQGTRLTVV.

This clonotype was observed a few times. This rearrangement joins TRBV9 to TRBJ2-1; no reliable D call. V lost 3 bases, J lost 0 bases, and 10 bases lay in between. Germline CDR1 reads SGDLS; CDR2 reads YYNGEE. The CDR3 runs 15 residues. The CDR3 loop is CASSGRPDSYNEQFF. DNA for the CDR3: TGTGCCAGCAGCGGTCGACCAGACTCCTACAATGAGCAGTTCTTC.